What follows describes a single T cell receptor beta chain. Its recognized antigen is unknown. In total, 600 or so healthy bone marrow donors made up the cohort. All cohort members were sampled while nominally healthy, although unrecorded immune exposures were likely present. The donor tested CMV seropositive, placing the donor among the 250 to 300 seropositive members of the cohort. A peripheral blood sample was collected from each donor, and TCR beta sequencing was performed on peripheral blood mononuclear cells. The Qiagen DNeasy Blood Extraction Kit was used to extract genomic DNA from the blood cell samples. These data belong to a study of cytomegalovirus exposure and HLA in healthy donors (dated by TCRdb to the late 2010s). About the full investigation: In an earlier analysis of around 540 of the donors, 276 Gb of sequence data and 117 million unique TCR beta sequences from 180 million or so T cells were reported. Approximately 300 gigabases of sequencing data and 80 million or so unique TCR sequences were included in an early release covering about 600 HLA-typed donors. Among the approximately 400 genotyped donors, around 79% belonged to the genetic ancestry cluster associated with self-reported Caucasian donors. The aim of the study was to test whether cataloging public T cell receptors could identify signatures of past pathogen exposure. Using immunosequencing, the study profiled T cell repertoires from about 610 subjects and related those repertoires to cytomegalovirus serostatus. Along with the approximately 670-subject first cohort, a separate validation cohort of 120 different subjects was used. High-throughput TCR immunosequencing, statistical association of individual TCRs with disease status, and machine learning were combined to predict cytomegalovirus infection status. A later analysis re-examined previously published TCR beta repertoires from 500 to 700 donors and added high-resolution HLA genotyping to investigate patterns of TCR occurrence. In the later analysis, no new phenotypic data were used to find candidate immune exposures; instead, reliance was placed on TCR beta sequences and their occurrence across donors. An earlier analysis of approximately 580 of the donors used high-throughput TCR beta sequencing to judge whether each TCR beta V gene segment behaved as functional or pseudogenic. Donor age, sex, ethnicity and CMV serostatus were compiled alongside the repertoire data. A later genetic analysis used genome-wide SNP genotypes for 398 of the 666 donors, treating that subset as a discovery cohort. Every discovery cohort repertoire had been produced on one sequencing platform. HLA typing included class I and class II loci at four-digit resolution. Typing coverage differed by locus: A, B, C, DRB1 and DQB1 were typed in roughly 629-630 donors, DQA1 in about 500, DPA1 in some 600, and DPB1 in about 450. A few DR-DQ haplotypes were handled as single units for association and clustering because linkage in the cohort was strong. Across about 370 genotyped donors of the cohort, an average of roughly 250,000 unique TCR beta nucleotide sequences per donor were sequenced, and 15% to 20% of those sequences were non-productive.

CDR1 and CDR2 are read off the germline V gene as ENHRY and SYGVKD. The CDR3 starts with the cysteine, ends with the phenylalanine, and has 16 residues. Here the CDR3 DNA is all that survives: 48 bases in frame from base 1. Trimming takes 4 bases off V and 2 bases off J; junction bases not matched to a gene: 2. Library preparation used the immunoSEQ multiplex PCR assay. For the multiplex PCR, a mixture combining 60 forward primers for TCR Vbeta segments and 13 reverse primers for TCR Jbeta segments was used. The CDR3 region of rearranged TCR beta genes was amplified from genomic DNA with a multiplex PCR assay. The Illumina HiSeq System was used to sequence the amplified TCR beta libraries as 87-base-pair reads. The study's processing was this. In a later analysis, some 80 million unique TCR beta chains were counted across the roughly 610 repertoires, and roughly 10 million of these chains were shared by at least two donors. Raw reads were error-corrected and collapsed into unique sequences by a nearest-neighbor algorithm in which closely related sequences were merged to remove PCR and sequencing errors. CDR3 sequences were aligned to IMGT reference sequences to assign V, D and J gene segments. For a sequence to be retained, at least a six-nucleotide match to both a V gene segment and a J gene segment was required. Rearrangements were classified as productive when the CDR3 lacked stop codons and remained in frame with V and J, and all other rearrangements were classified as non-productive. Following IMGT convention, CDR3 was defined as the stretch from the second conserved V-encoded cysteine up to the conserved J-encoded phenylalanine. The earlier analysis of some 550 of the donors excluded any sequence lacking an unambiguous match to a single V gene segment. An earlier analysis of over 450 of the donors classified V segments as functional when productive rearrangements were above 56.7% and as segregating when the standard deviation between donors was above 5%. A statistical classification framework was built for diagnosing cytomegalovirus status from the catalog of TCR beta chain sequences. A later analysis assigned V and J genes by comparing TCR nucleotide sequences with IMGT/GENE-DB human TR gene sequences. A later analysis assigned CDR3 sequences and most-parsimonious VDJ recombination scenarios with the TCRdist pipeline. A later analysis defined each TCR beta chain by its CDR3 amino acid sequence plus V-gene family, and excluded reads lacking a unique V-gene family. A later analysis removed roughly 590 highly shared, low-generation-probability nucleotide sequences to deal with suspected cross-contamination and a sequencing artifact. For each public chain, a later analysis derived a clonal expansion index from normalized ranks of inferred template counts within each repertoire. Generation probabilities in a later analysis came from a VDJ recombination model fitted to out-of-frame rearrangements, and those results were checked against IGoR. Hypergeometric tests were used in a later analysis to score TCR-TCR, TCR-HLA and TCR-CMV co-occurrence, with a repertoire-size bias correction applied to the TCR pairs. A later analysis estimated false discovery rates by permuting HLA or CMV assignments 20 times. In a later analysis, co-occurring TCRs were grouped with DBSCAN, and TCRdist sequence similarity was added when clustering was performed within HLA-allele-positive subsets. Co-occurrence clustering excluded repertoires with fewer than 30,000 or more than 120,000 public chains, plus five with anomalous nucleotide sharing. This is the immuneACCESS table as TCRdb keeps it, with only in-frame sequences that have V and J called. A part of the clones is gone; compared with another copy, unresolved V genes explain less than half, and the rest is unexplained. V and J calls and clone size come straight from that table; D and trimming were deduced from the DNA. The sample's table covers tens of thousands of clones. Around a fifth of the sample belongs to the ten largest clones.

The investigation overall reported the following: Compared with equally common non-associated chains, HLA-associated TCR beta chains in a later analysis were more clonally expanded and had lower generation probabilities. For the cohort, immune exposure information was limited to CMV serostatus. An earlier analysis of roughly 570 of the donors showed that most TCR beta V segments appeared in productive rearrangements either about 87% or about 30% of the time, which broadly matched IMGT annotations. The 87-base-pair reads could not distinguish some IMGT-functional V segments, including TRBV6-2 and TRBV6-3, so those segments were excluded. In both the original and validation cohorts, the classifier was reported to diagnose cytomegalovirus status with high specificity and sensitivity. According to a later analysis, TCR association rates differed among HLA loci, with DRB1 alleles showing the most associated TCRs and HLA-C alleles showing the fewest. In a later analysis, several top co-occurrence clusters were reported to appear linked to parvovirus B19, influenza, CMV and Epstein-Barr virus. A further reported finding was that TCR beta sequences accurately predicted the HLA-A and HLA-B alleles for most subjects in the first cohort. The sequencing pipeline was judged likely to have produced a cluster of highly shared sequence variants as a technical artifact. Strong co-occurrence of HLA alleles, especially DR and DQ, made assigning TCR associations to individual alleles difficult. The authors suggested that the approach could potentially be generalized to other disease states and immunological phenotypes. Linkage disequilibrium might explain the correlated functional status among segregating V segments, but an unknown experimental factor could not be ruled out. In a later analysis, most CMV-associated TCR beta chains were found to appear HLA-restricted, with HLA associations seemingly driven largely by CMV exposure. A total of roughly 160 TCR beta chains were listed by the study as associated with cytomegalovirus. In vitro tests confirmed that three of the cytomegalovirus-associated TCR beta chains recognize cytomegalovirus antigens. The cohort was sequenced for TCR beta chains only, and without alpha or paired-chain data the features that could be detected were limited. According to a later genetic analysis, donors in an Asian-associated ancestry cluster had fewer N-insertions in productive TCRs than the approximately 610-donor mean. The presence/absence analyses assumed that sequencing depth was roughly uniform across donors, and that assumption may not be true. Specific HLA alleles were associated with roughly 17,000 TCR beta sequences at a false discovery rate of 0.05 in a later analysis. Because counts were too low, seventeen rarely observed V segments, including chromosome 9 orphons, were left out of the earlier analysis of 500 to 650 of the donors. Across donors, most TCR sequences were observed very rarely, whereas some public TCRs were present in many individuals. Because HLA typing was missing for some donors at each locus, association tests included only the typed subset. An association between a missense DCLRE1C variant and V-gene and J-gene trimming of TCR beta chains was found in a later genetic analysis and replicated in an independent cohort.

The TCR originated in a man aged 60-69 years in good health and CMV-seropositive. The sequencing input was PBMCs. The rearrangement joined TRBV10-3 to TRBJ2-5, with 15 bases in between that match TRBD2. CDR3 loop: CAISAGLAGGQETQYF. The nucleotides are TGTGCCATCAGTGCGGGACTAGCGGGAGGTCAAGAGACCCAGTACTTC.